The 16 T cell receptor beta chains reported below all come from one sample, sequenced in a study of T cells in Graves' hyperthyroidism and ophthalmopathy. TCR beta CDR3 sequences were amplified from RNA transcripts. An initial round of RT-PCR targeting the TCR CDR3 relied on the HTBI primer set. TCRdb called the multiplex PCR reads again in MiXCR, with one record for every CDR3 protein. The sample has hundreds of thousands of distinct CDR3 sequences; 16% are singletons. Sequenced material: blood. These receptors originate from a woman between 35 and 50 years old with Graves' ophthalmopathy.

Ten or more counts support this clonotype. The rearrangement joins TRBV3-1 to TRBJ1-6; D gene ambiguous. This CDR3 has 15 residues. The ends were cut back, 1 base at V and 7 bases at J, with 11 bases in the middle. Germline V gene sequence: CDR1 LGHDT, CDR2 YNNKEL (reference sequence). CDR3 region: CASSQGSGPNSPLHF. CDR3 nucleotides: TGTGCCAGCAGCCAAGGGAGCGGGCCGAATTCACCCCTCCACTTT.

The rearrangement links TRBV2 to TRBJ2-6, with a tentative D call TRBD1 (5 bases). The CDR3 loop spans 15 amino acids. CDR1 and CDR2 (germline): SNHLY, FYNNEI. Trimming pared 8 bases from V and 1 base from J, leaving 12 bases between. The CDR3 nucleotides are TGTGCCAGCGCGTTGCAGGGATCTGGGGCCAACGTCCTGACTTTC. Its protein is CASALQGSGANVLTF.

In this sample, this clonotype turned up many times. V usage is TRBV12-3 or TRBV12-4 and J usage is TRBJ1-1; D gene ambiguous. Trimming took 2 bases from V and 5 from J, leaving 9 bases between them. This CDR3 is built from 13 residues. CDR3 residues: CASSLLVGTEAFF. Written as DNA, the CDR3 is TGTGCCAGCAGTTTATTAGTAGGTACTGAAGCTTTCTTT.

This clonotype was counted between two and nine times. This rearrangement joins TRBV5-1 to TRBJ1-6; D is unclear. The length of the CDR3 is 14 residues. Trimming took 0 bases from V and 7 from J, leaving 8 bases between them. From germline, CDR1 is SGHRS and CDR2 YFSETQ. CDR3 residues: CASSLEGWNSPLHF. CDR3 in DNA: TGCGCCAGCAGCTTGGAAGGGTGGAATTCACCCCTCCACTTT.

This clonotype was detected ten times or more. CDR3 sequence reads: CASSDNRGPIAYGYTF. CDR3 DNA sequence: TGTGCCAGCAGTGACAACAGGGGCCCAATAGCGTATGGCTACACCTTC. V usage is TRBV2 and J usage is TRBJ1-2, with 7 bases aligning to TRBD1. The germline V gene encodes CDR1 SNHLY and CDR2 FYNNEI. The V gene end was trimmed by 3 bases and the J gene end by 5 bases; junction bases not matched to a gene: 12. The CDR3 is 16 amino acids.

The gene calls are TRBV30 and TRBJ2-7; the D call may be TRBD1 or TRBD2 (6 bases each). V lost 2 bases and J 4 bases, leaving 9 bases between the germline ends. CDR1 is GTSNPN, CDR2 SVGIG, per germline (reference sequence). This CDR3 is built from 12 residues. This CDR3 reads CAWSKGGYEQYF. CDR3 bases: TGTGCCTGGAGTAAAGGGGGGTACGAGCAGTACTTC.

The V and J genes are TRBV6-2 or TRBV6-3 and TRBJ1-5; 7 bases agree with TRBD1. CDR1 and CDR2 (germline): MNHEY, SVGEGT. J gave up 0 bases and V 6 bases, and 8 bases lay outside the gene matches. The CDR3 is 16 residues long. The CDR3 DNA is TGTGCCAGCAGCCGAAGACAGGGCCCTAGCAATCAGCCCCAGCATTTT. Translating gives CASSRRQGPSNQPQHF.

With respect to this clonotype: This clone may be a read error of a much larger clone one base away. The gene calls are TRBV6-1 and TRBJ2-5; D uncertain. Germline values: CDR1 MNHNS, CDR2 SASEGT. Trimming pared 8 bases from V and 5 bases from J, leaving 15 bases between. The CDR3 is 13 residues long. In DNA form, the CDR3 reads TGTGCCAGCGCAATCATTGTGGGGGAGACCCAGTACTTC. Its protein is CASAIIVGETQYF.

This clonotype was observed many times. The chain is built from TRBV12-3 or TRBV12-4 and TRBJ1-4; D unresolved. The CDR3 covers 13 residues. With 2 bases removed from V and 8 bases from J, the gap between germline ends came to 9 bases. The DNA of the CDR3 is TGTGCCAGCAGTTTAAGGGAGGGCGAAAAACTGTTTTTT. Its translation is CASSLREGEKLFF.

This clonotype was seen at least ten times. The rearrangement joins TRBV20-1 to TRBJ2-1, with TRBD2 matching over 11 bases. Germline V gene data show CDR1 as DFQATT and CDR2 as SNEGSKA (reference sequence). The CDR3 runs to 17 residues. Trimming cost V 5 bases and J 10 bases; bases outside gene matches: 19. CDR3 region: CSAFGTSGSPEIMEQFF. The DNA of the CDR3 is TGCAGTGCTTTTGGGACTAGCGGATCCCCGGAGATAATGGAGCAGTTCTTC.

V gene TRBV6-2 or TRBV6-3 combines with J gene TRBJ2-1, with 7 positions matching TRBD2. CDR1 and CDR2 from the germline V gene are MNHEY and SVGEGT. Trimming took 6 bases from V and 2 from J; bases not matched to a gene: 4. This CDR3 has 14 residues. In DNA, the CDR3 is TGTGCCAGCAGCGGTAGCGGGCCCTACAATGAGCAGTTCTTC. Translated: CASSGSGPYNEQFF.

The chain uses TRBV14 and TRBJ1-2, with D perhaps TRBD1 (6 bases). Germline loops: CDR1 SGHDN, CDR2 FVKESK. This CDR3 region has 16 residues. Trimming shortened V by 0 bases and J by 8 bases, and 19 bases separated the two germline ends. CDR3 bases: TGTGCCAGCAGCCAAGACAGGCCCACAGGGCTCGGGGGCTACACCTTC. Protein product: CASSQDRPTGLGGYTF.

This clonotype appeared a few times. The V and J genes are TRBV5-1 and TRBJ2-1, with 11 bases that match TRBD1. In germline, CDR1 is SGHRS, CDR2 YFSETQ. The CDR3 contains 16 residues. Losses at the gene ends were 0 bases for V and 7 bases for J; bases not matched to a gene: 6. This CDR3 reads CASSLVPGTGGNEQFF. In DNA form, the CDR3 reads TGCGCCAGCAGCTTGGTGCCCGGGACAGGGGGGAATGAGCAGTTCTTC.

The chain has TRBV18 and TRBJ1-5; the D is unclear. CDR1 and CDR2 from the germline V gene are KGHSH and LQKENI. Trimming took 5 bases from V and 8 from J, leaving 16 bases between them. CDR3 size: 14 residues. The CDR3: CASSSKRTEKPQHF. CDR3 DNA sequence: TGTGCCAGCTCAAGTAAAAGGACTGAAAAGCCCCAGCATTTT.

This clonotype occurred many times. The rearrangement uses TRBV29-1 and TRBJ2-1; D unresolved. V was shortened by 1 base and J by 5 bases, with 12 bases between the two germline ends. The germline gives CDR1 SQVTM, CDR2 ANQGSEA. There are 14 residues in the CDR3. This CDR3 is CSVEGAGRNNEQFF. The CDR3 DNA reads TGCAGCGTTGAAGGAGCCGGACGGAACAATGAGCAGTTCTTC.

This clonotype was recorded a few times. The chain carries TRBV2 and TRBJ2-5; no reliable D call. Trimming left V 3 bases short and J 6 bases short, with 14 bases between. Germline V gives CDR1 SNHLY, CDR2 FYNNEI. The CDR3 extends over 14 amino acids. The CDR3 DNA sequence: TGTGCCAGCAGTGAGAGGCCAGTGATGAAGACCCAGTACTTC. This translates into CASSERPVMKTQYF.